This TCR beta chain was found in a study of neurological immune-mediated disorders. There were 1 million CD4+ or CD8+ T cells used in the sorted libraries. The cDNA was synthesized by 5'RACE incorporating 10-nucleotide random UMIs. In TCRdb, the 5' RACE reads were re-called with MiXCR into one record per CDR3 protein. The sample lists about 4,800 distinct CDR3 sequences; around a quarter were seen once. General study findings and limits: None of the CDR3 amino acid sequences found in expanded clones was shared across subjects. This suggests that the TCR-beta repertoires were private in all groups.

This clonotype was counted at least ten times. What it binds is not known. Germline V gives CDR1 LGHNA, CDR2 YNFKEQ. There are 20 residues in the CDR3. V was cut by 5 bases and J by 5 bases, with 33 bases left in between. The sequence was obtained from a woman aged 60-70 years with HTLV-1-associated myelopathy (HAM/TSP). The rearrangement uses TRBV4-2 and TRBJ2-5; D is undetermined. Sequenced material: CD8+ T cells from blood. In nucleotides, the CDR3 is TGTGCCAGCAGCACCCGGACCCCGCTCGAAATTTCTACCCGAAGGGAGACCCAGTACTTC. Translating it yields CASSTRTPLEISTRRETQYF.